This record concerns one TCR beta chain sequence. Its target antigen remains unknown. The record has no base qualities; no much larger clone is one base away. This sample stems from a study of T cell responses to AZD1222 COVID-19 vaccine (dated by TCRdb to the early 2020s). In the study overall: A total of 233 trial participants underwent TCR sequencing, of whom some 210 received two doses of AZD1222 and approximately 25 received two doses of the MenACWY control vaccine. Trial participants were enrolled by age into 18-55, 56-69 and 70-plus year subgroups, with roughly 160, 29 and 62 TCR-sequenced participants respectively. Broad study findings and their caveats: Reportedly, almost half of the unique spike-specific TCRs recognized epitopes lying outside the regions that are mutated in the B.1.351 and B.1.1.7 variants. Conclusions about previously exposed vaccinees were limited because only five to seven AZD1222 recipients were SARS-CoV-2 seropositive at baseline. The 56-69-year group was small, and its depth increase did not reach significance, likely because of low power. Participants were mostly white British, with more females than males. The authors suggested clonal diversity may have been underestimated. Because no day 14 peak-response samples were available, repertoires were characterized only after the peak T cell response. The whole spike protein was spanned by vaccine-associated CD4 TCRs, and dominant responses were seen in regions 160-218 and 743-854. After two AZD1222 doses, spike-specific TCR breadth and depth were significantly higher than at day 0 and than in MenACWY recipients.

The germline V gene gives CDR1 as ENHRY and CDR2 as SYGVKD. The CDR3 spans 14 residues, from the cysteine through the phenylalanine. The retained sequence is limited to the CDR3, 42 bases, with the frame set at the first base. V was cut back by 6 bases and J by 3 bases, leaving a gap of 14 bases between them. The sample's time point label is to be understood as: about 28 days (+/-7) after the second vaccine dose. AZD1222 recipients with second doses at about 4 weeks or about 12 weeks were pooled, because spike-specific TCR depth and breadth did not differ between schedules. Samples from vaccinated people were obtained from the UK trials COV001 and COV002, which included a single-blind randomized controlled phase 2/3 trial of AZD1222 (ChAdOx1 nCoV-19) in healthy adults. For TCRbeta chain sequencing, PBMC samples from trial participants were taken at day 0 and at day 28 after the second dose. The CDR3 regions of human TCRbeta chains were subjected to immunosequencing. As for the authors' bioinformatics: Repertoire TCRs were checked for matches against a reference library of SARS-CoV-2-specific TCRs that had been generated using the MIRA antigen-specificity platform. Breadth was defined as the fraction of unique TCRs that were SARS-CoV-2-associated. Depth was defined as the fraction of total T cells that were SARS-CoV-2-associated. Using the MIRA data, every spike-specific TCR was mapped to the spike region that the TCR reacted to and assigned to either a CD4 or a CD8 class. Log10-transformed breadth and depth values were compared by one-way ANOVA with Sidak's multiple comparisons tests. TCRdb carries this immuneACCESS record with in-frame sequences only. Its versions omit some clonotypes, under half of them owing to an unresolved V gene in the studies checked, with the rest unexplained. Clonal size and the V and J genes are those of that table, whereas D and trimming came from the DNA. The sample records under 150,000 clones, around 91% of which are singletons. About a tenth of the sample is held by the ten biggest clonotypes.

This TCR was recovered from an adult who received the AZD1222 COVID-19 vaccine. The chain employs TRBV10-3 and TRBJ1-1; matching of 5 bases hints at TRBD1 as the D gene. Sample: peripheral blood, taken 28 days after the second AZD1222 dose. This receptor carries the CDR3 CAIRGDAGDTEAFF. Here is the DNA: TGTGCCATCAGGGGGGATGCGGGGGACACTGAAGCTTTCTTT.